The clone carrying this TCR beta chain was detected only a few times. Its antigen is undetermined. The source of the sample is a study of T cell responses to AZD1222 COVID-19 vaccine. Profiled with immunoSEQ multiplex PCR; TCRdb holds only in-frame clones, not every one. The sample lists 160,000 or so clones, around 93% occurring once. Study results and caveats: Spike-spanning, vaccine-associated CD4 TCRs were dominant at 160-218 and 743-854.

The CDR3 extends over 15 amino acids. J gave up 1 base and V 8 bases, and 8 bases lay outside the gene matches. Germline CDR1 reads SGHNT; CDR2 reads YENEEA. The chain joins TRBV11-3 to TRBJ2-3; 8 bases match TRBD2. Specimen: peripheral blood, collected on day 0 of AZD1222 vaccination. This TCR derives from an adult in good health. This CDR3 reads CASGLREGGTDTQYF. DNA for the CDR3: TGTGCCAGCGGTTTACGGGAGGGAGGCACAGATACGCAGTATTTT. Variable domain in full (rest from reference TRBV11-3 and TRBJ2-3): EAGVVQSPRYKIIEKKQPVAFWCNPISGHNTLYWYLQNLGQGPELLIRYENEEAVDDSQLPKDRFSAERLKGVDSTLKIQPAELGDSAVYLCASGLREGGTDTQYFGPGTRLTVL.